This T cell receptor (beta chain) was identified in a study of patients and donors after allogeneic stem cell transplantation. The V end was cut by 2 bases, the J end by 4 bases, with 11 bases between. The germline V gene encodes CDR1 MNHEY and CDR2 SMNVEV (reference sequence). This CDR3 is 14 amino acids long. TCRdb re-derived calls from the RT-PCR reads in MiXCR, one entry per CDR3 protein. Of 150,000 to 250,000 distinct CDR3 sequences listed, less than 45% are singletons. The chain employs TRBV27 and TRBJ1-1; a weak D match, TRBD1 (5 bases). This TCR was sampled from a human donor who was either an allogeneic HSCT recipient or a stem cell or donor lymphocyte infusion donor (not recorded which). It is not recorded whose cells these are; they may come from a transplant donor. The sample was blood, either unsorted or a sorted T cell fraction (not recorded which). This CDR3 is CASSLVGLGTEAFF. CDR3 DNA sequence: TGTGCCAGCAGTTTAGTGGGGCTCGGCACTGAAGCTTTCTTT.